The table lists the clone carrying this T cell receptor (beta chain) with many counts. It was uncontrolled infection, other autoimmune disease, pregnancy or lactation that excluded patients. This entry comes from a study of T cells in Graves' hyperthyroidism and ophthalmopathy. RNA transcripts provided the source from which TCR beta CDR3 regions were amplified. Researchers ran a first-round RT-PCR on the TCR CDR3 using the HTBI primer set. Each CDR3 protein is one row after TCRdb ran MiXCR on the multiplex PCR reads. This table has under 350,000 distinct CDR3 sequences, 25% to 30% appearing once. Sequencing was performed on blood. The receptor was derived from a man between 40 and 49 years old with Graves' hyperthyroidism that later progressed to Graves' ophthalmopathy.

The CDR3: CASSPPGGSYEQYF. The CDR3 bases are TGTGCCAGCTCACCACCGGGGGGAAGCTACGAGCAGTACTTC. The chain combines TRBV18 with TRBJ2-7; D might be TRBD2 (6 bases). Trimming removed 0 bases from V and 3 bases from J, with 9 bases in between. CDR3 length: 14 amino acids. The germline V gene has CDR1 KGHSH and CDR2 LQKENI. Combining the CDR3 with reference TRBV18 and TRBJ2-7 gives the whole variable domain NAGVMQNPRHLVRRRGQEARLRCSPMKGHSHVYWYRQLPEEGLKFMVYLQKENIIDESGMPKERFSAEFPKEGPSILRIQQVVRGDSAAYFCASSPPGGSYEQYFGPGTRLTVT.